One sample yielded the 22 T cell receptor beta chains listed below, sequenced in a study of T cells in Graves' hyperthyroidism and ophthalmopathy (dated by TCRdb to between 2017 and 2020). The receptor library was made with multiplex PCR. For sequencing, an Illumina HiSeq 2000 was employed. Amplification of TCR beta CDR3 regions was carried out from RNA transcripts. A first-round RT-PCR of the TCR CDR3 used the HTBI primer set with the Qiagen OneStep RT-PCR kit. Clones were called with MiXCR by TCRdb after fastp trimmed the public reads at Q25, and only in-frame beta chains were retained. A single entry per CDR3 protein holds the most common genes and DNA from its merged rows. The sample table contains about 460,000 distinct CDR3 sequences; only one count was recorded for around a fifth of them. The ten biggest clones cover approximately 49% of the sample. Specimen: blood. The receptors derive from an older woman with Graves' ophthalmopathy.

This clonotype was detected only once. The J gene is TRBJ1-1, the V gene TRBV5-1, with unresolved D. Per the germline V gene, CDR1 is SGHRS and CDR2 is YFSETQ. CDR3 size: 13 residues. V gave up 9 bases and J gave up 3 bases, with 15 bases separating them. This CDR3 reads CATSRLLDTEAFF. In DNA form, the CDR3 reads TGCGCCACCTCGAGGCTATTGGACACTGAAGCTTTCTTT. Full variable domain (rest looked up from reference TRBV5-1 and TRBJ1-1): KAGVTQTPRYLIKTRGQQVTLSCSPISGHRSVSWYQQTPGQGLQFLFEYFSETQRNKGNFPGRFSGRQFSNSRSEMNVSTLELGDSALYLCATSRLLDTEAFFGQGTRLTVV.

A few counts support this clonotype. V usage is TRBV2 and J usage is TRBJ2-2; TRBD2 matches 12 bases. The CDR3 extends over 14 amino acids. Per the germline V gene, CDR1 is SNHLY and CDR2 is FYNNEI. Trimming removed 7 bases from V and 5 bases from J; junction bases left unmatched: 2. The CDR3 DNA sequence: TGTGCCAGCACCGGGACTAGCGGGACCGGGGAGCTGTTTTTT. This sequence encodes CASTGTSGTGELFF.

The chain carries TRBV11-3 and TRBJ2-3; D not certain. Germline V gene lookup returns CDR1 SGHNT and CDR2 YENEEA. This CDR3 comprises 14 residues. V lost 0 bases, J lost 6 bases, and 10 bases lay in between. CDR3 in DNA: TGTGCCAGCAGCTTAGATAACTCAGCGGATACGCAGTATTTT. Translation: CASSLDNSADTQYF.

The V and J genes are TRBV20-1 and TRBJ1-2; 8 bases line up with TRBD1. V was pared by 6 bases and J by 6 bases, with 9 bases of the junction left unmatched. Germline CDR1 DFQATT, CDR2 SNEGSKA (reference sequence). The CDR3 covers 13 residues. CDR3 sequence: CSALTGEANGYTF. The CDR3 nucleotides are TGCAGTGCGTTGACAGGGGAGGCGAATGGCTACACCTTC.

The gene calls are TRBV6-6 and TRBJ1-5; maybe TRBD1 (6 bases). Trimming pared 2 bases from V and 0 bases from J, leaving 17 bases between. Germline CDR1 reads MNHNY; CDR2 reads SVGAGI (reference sequence). The CDR3 is 18 residues long. The CDR3 sequence is CASSYAPGHEYSNQPQHF. The CDR3 bases are TGTGCCAGCAGTTACGCCCCGGGACACGAATATAGCAATCAGCCCCAGCATTTT.

The CDR3 DNA reads TGTGCCAGCAGCTTTTCAGCGGGAGAAATGAATGAGCAGTTCTTC. Amino acid sequence: CASSFSAGEMNEQFF. The chain combines TRBV7-3 with TRBJ2-1; 8 nucleotides line up with TRBD2. Per germline, CDR1 SGHTA and CDR2 FQGTGA. J was trimmed by 7 bases and V by 3 bases; bases with no gene match: 8. The CDR3 runs 15 residues.

Turning to this clonotype: A read error may produce the germline difference seen at one junction end. The chain couples TRBV27 to TRBJ2-1; TRBD2 agrees at 7 bases. This CDR3 is built from 16 residues. The germline V gene has CDR1 MNHEY and CDR2 SMNVEV (reference sequence). The CDR3 spells CASSSLAGVSSNEQFF. The CDR3 DNA is TGTGCCAGCAGTTCGCTCGCGGGAGTTTCCTCCAATGAGCAGTTCTTC.

The chain recombines TRBV7-6 with TRBJ2-7; 12 bases align to TRBD2. V trimming: 1 base; J trimming: 5 bases; junction bases outside the gene matches: 18. This CDR3 has 20 amino acids. Germline V gene sequence: CDR1 SGHVS, CDR2 FNYEAQ. CDR3 sequence: CASSLGIGELAGGPKNEQYF. DNA for the CDR3: TGTGCCAGCAGCTTAGGAATAGGGGAGCTAGCGGGAGGGCCGAAGAACGAGCAGTACTTC.

The gene calls are TRBV20-1 and TRBJ2-7, with 10 bases that match TRBD2. The CDR3 is 18 residues long. Germline V gene data show CDR1 as DFQATT and CDR2 as SNEGSKA (reference sequence). V dropped 0 bases and J dropped 1; count of bases not matched to a gene: 12. DNA for the CDR3: TGCAGTGCTAGAGAACCAACCTTTAGCGGGAGGCCTTCCTACGAGCAGTACTTC. Translating gives CSAREPTFSGRPSYEQYF.

This clonotype came up many times. The V and J genes are TRBV7-9 and TRBJ1-1; weak D call: TRBD1 (6 bases). Germline V gene sequence: CDR1 SEHNR, CDR2 FQNEAQ (reference sequence). CDR3 length: 15 residues. The germline V and J ends were trimmed by 2 bases and 4 bases, with 14 bases remaining between them. CDR3 in DNA: TGTGCCAGCAGCTTATCGGGGGCGGCCGGCACTGAAGCTTTCTTT. Residues: CASSLSGAAGTEAFF. Looking up the rest from reference TRBV7-9 and TRBJ1-1 gives the full variable domain: DTGVSQNPRHKITKRGQNVTFRCDPISEHNRLYWYRQTLGQGPEFLTYFQNEAQLEKSRLLSDRFSAERPKGSFSTLEIQRTEQGDSAMYLCASSLSGAAGTEAFFGQGTRLTVV.

This sequence joins TRBV30 and TRBJ2-7; TRBD2 might be the D (5 bases). Looked up from germline, CDR1 is GTSNPN and CDR2 is SVGIG (reference sequence). Trimming cost V 2 bases and J 9 bases, with 14 bases left between them. CDR3 length: 12 residues. The CDR3: CAWSRLERGQYF. In nucleotides, the CDR3 is TGTGCCTGGAGTCGTTTGGAACGGGGGCAGTACTTC.

This clonotype was counted many times. This sequence joins TRBV15 and TRBJ1-1; no firm D call. CDR3 length: 15 residues. In germline, CDR1 is LNHNV, CDR2 YYDKDF (reference sequence). The V end was cut by 3 bases, the J end by 2 bases, with 13 bases between. Here the CDR3 DNA reads TGTGCCACCAGCAGGTCCAGAAAAGAAAACACTGAAGCTTTCTTT. This gives the protein CATSRSRKENTEAFF.

This clonotype was seen a handful of times. This chain uses TRBV3-1 with TRBJ2-4; 12 bases match TRBD2. The germline gives CDR1 LGHDT, CDR2 YNNKEL (reference sequence). This CDR3 has 17 residues. V was clipped by 4 bases and J by 3 bases; unmatched bases: 7. CDR3 residues: CASSRLAGEGVKNIQYF. The DNA of the CDR3 is TGTGCCAGCAGCCGACTAGCGGGAGAGGGGGTCAAAAACATTCAGTACTTC. Together with reference TRBV3-1 and TRBJ2-4, the CDR3 gives the full variable domain: DTAVSQTPKYLVTQMGNDKSIKCEQNLGHDTMYWYKQDSKKFLKIMFSYNNKELIINETVPNRFSPKSPDKAHLNLHINSLELGDSAVYFCASSRLAGEGVKNIQYFGAGTRLSVL.

In its sample, this clonotype was seen a few times. The genes are TRBV5-1 and TRBJ2-1; a weak D match, TRBD2 (5 bases). Germline lookup yields CDR1 SGHRS and CDR2 YFSETQ. This CDR3 has 16 amino acids. Trimming took 4 bases from V and 4 from J, leaving 18 bases between them. DNA for the CDR3: TGCGCCAGCAGCCTTGGGTTGGGAGTCTCATACAATGAGCAGTTCTTC. Encoded protein: CASSLGLGVSYNEQFF.

V usage is TRBV29-1 and J usage is TRBJ2-2, with D maybe TRBD1 (6 bases). CDR3 length: 16 residues. Per the germline V gene, CDR1 is SQVTM and CDR2 is ANQGSEA. Trimming removed 1 base from V and 0 bases from J, with 12 bases in between. The CDR3 loop reads CSVEVATGPNTGELFF. In DNA form, the CDR3 reads TGCAGCGTTGAAGTAGCTACAGGGCCGAACACCGGGGAGCTGTTTTTT.

The V call is TRBV2, the J call TRBJ2-5; D not resolved. The CDR3 has 14 residues. V was clipped by 5 bases and J by 0 bases, with 10 bases between them. In germline, CDR1 is SNHLY, CDR2 FYNNEI. The CDR3 DNA reads as TGTGCCAGCAGTCGTATAGCTAACCAAGAGACCCAGTACTTC. Translated, it gives CASSRIANQETQYF.

In its sample, this clonotype was seen a few times. The chain recombines TRBV27 with TRBJ2-1; TRBD2 aligns across 9 bases. Germline V gene sequence: CDR1 MNHEY, CDR2 SMNVEV (reference sequence). CDR3 size: 13 residues. J lost 7 bases, V lost 6 bases, and 4 bases had no gene match. The CDR3 reads CASRASGKNEQFF. The CDR3 nucleotides read TGTGCCAGCAGGGCTAGCGGGAAGAATGAGCAGTTCTTC.

This clonotype was recorded many times. CDR3 protein: CASSEMSWWADTQYF. CDR3 nucleotide sequence: TGTGCCAGCAGTGAAATGAGCTGGTGGGCAGATACGCAGTATTTT. V usage is TRBV2 and J usage is TRBJ2-3; D is unresolved. V lost 2 bases and J 4 bases, leaving 13 bases between the germline ends. CDR1 and CDR2 from the germline V gene are SNHLY and FYNNEI. The CDR3 extends over 15 amino acids.

This chain joins TRBV7-9 and TRBJ2-1, with D possibly matching TRBD2 (6 bases). The length of the CDR3 is 12 residues. Germline CDR1 is SEHNR and CDR2 is FQNEAQ (reference sequence). Trimming took 6 bases from V and 8 from J, leaving 11 bases between them. The CDR3 here is CASRRLVDEQFF. The DNA of the CDR3 is TGTGCCAGCAGGCGACTAGTAGATGAGCAGTTCTTC.

This clonotype came up a few times. The chain links TRBV24-1 to TRBJ2-1; 13 bases are a match to TRBD2. This CDR3 is 16 amino acids long. The trim removed 4 bases at V and 4 bases at J, leaving 3 bases unmatched. In germline, CDR1 is KGHDR, CDR2 SFDVKD. In nucleotides, the CDR3 is TGTGCCACCAGTGAGACTAGCGGGAGGCCTTACAATGAGCAGTTCTTC. Translated, it gives CATSETSGRPYNEQFF.

The chain couples TRBV6-1 to TRBJ1-1; perhaps TRBD1 as D (6 bases). V lost 5 bases, J lost 10 bases, and 17 bases lay in between. The germline V gene has CDR1 MNHNS and CDR2 SASEGT. This CDR3 spans 13 amino acids. CDR3 sequence: CASSPTGPKGAFF. The CDR3 DNA reads TGTGCCAGCAGTCCGACAGGCCCAAAGGGAGCTTTCTTT.

The chain combines TRBV5-1 with TRBJ2-7; 7 positions match TRBD1. The junction had 9 bases not matched to a gene; V was cut back by 2 bases and J by 4 bases. CDR1 is SGHRS and CDR2 is YFSETQ in the germline V gene. CDR3 length equals 15 residues. The chain's CDR3 is CASSFSTGAYYEQYF. The CDR3 coding sequence is TGCGCCAGCAGCTTCTCTACAGGGGCCTATTACGAGCAGTACTTC.